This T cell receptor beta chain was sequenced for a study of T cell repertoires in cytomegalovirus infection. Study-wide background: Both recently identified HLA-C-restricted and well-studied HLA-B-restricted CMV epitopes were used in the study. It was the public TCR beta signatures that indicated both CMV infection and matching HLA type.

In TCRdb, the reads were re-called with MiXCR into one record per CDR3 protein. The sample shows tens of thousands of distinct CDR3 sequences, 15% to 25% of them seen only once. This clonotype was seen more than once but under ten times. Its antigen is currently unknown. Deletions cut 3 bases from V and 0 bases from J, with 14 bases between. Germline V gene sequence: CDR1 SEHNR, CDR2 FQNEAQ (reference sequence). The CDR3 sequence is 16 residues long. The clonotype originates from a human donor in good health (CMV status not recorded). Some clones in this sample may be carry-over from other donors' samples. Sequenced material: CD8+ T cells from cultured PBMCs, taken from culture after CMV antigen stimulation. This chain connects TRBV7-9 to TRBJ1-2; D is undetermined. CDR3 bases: TGTGCCAGCAGCTTCCCCCGACTGCAAGCTAACTATGGCTACACCTTC. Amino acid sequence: CASSFPRLQANYGYTF.